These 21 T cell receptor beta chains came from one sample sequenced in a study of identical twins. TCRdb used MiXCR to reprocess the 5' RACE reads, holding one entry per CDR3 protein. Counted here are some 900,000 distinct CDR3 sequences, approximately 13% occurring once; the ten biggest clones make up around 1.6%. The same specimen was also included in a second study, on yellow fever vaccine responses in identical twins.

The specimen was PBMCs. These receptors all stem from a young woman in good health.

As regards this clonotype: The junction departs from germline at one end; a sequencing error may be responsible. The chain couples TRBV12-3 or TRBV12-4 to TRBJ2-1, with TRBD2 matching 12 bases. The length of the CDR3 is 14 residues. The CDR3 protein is CSSSLAGGAFEQFF. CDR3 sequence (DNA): TGTTCCAGCAGTCTAGCGGGGGGGGCCTTTGAGCAGTTCTTC.

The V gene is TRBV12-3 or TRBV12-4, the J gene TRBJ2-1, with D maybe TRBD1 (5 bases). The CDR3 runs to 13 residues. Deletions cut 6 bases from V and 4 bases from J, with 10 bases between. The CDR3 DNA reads TGTGCCAGCAGATTACAGGTTTACAATGAGCAGTTCTTC. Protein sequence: CASRLQVYNEQFF.

CDR3 loop: CASSLVEEQFF. The CDR3 nucleotides are TGTGCCAGCAGCTTAGTAGAAGAGCAGTTCTTC. The rearrangement uses TRBV7-9 and TRBJ2-1; D is unclear. The CDR3 contains 11 residues. From germline, CDR1 is SEHNR and CDR2 FQNEAQ (reference sequence). V shed 1 base and J shed 10 bases, with 5 bases lying between them.

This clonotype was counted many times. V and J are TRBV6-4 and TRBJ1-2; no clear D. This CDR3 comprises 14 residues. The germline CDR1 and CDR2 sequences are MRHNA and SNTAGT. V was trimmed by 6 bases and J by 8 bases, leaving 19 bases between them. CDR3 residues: CASSEETWSRGYTF. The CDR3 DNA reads TGTGCCAGCAGCGAGGAGACCTGGTCCAGAGGCTACACCTTC.

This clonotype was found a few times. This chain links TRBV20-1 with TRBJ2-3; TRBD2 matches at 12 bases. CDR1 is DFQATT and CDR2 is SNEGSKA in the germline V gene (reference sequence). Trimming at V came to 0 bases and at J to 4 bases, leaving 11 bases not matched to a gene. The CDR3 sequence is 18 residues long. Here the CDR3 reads CSARDLGPSGGASDTQYF. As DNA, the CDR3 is TGCAGTGCTAGAGATCTAGGGCCTAGCGGGGGGGCTTCAGATACGCAGTATTTT.

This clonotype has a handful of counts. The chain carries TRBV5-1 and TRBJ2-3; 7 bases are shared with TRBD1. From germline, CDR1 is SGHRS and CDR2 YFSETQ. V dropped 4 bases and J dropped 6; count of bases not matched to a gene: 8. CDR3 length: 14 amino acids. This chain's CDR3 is CASSRGQSLDTQYF. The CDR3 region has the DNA TGCGCCAGCAGCCGGGGACAGAGTCTGGATACGCAGTATTTT. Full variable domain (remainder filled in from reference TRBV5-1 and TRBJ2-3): KAGVTQTPRYLIKTRGQQVTLSCSPISGHRSVSWYQQTPGQGLQFLFEYFSETQRNKGNFPGRFSGRQFSNSRSEMNVSTLELGDSALYLCASSRGQSLDTQYFGPGTRLTVL.

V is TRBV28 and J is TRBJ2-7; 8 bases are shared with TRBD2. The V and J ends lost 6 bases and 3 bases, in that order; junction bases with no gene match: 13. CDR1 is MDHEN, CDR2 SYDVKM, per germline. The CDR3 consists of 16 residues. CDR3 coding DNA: TGTGCCAGCAGAACACCCCAGGTAGCGGGATACTACGAGCAGTACTTC. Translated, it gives CASRTPQVAGYYEQYF.

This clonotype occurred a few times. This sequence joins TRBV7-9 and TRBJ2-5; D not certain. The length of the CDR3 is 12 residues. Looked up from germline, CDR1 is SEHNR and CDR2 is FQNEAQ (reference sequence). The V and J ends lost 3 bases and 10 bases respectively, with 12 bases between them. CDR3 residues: CASSLDLPRQYF. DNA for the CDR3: TGTGCCAGCAGCTTGGACCTACCTCGCCAGTACTTC.

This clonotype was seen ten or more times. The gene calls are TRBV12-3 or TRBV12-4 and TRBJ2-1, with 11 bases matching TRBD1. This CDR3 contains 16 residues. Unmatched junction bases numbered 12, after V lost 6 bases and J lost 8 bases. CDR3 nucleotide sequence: TGTGCCAGCAGGCCTGCCGTGGACAGGGGGCTGCATGAGCAGTTCTTC. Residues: CASRPAVDRGLHEQFF.

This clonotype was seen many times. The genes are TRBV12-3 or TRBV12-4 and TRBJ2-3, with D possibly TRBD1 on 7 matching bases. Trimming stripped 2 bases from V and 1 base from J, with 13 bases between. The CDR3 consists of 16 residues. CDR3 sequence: CASSLRGRGGTDTQYF. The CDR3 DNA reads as TGTGCCAGCAGTTTAAGAGGCAGGGGGGGCACAGATACGCAGTATTTT.

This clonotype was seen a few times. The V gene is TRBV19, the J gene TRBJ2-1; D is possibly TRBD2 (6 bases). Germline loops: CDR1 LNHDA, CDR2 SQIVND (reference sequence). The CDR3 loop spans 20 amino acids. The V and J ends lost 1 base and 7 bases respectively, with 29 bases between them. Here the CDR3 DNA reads TGTGCCAGTAGTATAGCGGGCAGGGAGGTTTGGGAGGCCAAAATTAATGAGCAGTTCTTC. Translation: CASSIAGREVWEAKINEQFF.

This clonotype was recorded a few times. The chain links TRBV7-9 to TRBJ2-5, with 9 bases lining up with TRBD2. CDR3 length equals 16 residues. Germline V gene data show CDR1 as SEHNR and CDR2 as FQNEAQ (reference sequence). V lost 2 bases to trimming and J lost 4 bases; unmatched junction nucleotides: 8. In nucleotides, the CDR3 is TGTGCCAGCAGCTTATACGGCGGGGGGGCGCGAGAGACCCAGTACTTC. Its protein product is CASSLYGGGARETQYF.

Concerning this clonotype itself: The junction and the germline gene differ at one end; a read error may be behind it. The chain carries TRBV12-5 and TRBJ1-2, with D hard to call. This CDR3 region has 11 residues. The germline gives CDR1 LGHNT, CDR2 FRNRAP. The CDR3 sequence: CASGLVLGYTF. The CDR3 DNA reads TGTGCTAGTGGCTTGGTACTTGGCTACACCTTC.

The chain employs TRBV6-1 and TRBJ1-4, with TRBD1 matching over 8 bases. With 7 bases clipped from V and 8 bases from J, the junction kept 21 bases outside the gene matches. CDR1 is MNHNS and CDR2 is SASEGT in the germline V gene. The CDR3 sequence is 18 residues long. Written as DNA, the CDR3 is TGTGCCAGCAACCCGGACAGGGAGGTACGGGAGGTAAAAGAAAAACTGTTTTTT. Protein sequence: CASNPDREVREVKEKLFF.

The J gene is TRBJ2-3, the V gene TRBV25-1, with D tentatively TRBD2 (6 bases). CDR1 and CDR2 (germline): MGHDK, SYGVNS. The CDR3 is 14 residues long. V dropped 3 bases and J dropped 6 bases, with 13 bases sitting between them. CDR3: CASSEVGSSDTQYF. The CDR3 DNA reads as TGTGCCAGCAGTGAGGTCGGGAGTTCCGATACGCAGTATTTT.

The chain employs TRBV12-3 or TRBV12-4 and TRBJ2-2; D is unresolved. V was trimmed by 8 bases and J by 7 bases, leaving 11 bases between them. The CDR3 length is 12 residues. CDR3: CASGSRVGELFF. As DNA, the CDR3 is TGTGCCAGCGGCTCAAGGGTCGGGGAGCTGTTTTTT.

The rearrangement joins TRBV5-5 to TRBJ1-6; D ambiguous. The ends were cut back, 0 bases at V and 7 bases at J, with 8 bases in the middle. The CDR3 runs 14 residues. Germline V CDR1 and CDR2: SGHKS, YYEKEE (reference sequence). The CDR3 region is CASSLDPGNSPLHF. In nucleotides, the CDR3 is TGTGCCAGCAGCTTGGATCCGGGGAATTCACCCCTCCACTTT.

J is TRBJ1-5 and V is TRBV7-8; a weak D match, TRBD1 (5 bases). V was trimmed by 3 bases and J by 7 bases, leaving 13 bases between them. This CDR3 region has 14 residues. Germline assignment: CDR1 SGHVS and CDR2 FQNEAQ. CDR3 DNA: TGTGCCAGCAGCTTTGGGACGCCGGCCCAGCCCCAGCATTTT. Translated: CASSFGTPAQPQHF.

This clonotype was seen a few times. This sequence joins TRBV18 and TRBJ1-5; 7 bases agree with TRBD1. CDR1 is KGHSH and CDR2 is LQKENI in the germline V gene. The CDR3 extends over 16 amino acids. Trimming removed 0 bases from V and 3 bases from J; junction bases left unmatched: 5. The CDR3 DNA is TGTGCCAGCTCACCACCTGGGACAGCATTCAATCAGCCCCAGCATTTT. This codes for CASSPPGTAFNQPQHF. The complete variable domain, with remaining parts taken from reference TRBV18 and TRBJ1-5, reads NAGVMQNPRHLVRRRGQEARLRCSPMKGHSHVYWYRQLPEEGLKFMVYLQKENIIDESGMPKERFSAEFPKEGPSILRIQQVVRGDSAAYFCASSPPGTAFNQPQHFGDGTRLSIL.

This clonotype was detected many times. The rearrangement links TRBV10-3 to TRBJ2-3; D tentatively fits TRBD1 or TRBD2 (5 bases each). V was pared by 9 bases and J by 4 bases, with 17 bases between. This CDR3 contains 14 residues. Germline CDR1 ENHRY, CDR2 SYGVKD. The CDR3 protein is CAMGSGLAADTQYF. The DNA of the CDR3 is TGTGCCATGGGATCGGGGCTAGCCGCAGATACGCAGTATTTT.

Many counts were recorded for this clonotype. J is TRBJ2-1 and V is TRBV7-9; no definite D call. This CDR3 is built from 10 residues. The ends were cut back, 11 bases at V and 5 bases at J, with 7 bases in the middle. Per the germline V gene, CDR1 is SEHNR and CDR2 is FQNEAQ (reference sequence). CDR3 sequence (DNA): TGTGCCGGTCAAGACAATGAGCAGTTCTTC. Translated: CAGQDNEQFF.